These T cell receptor beta chains were read from a single sample in a study of glioma-infiltrating T cells after dendritic cell vaccination. Assay: immunoSEQ multiplex PCR; the TCRdb copy retains only in-frame clones and omits some. The repertoire holds fewer than 85,000 clones, with under 90% as singletons. The material was blood, obtained before dendritic cell vaccination. The receptor source for this set is a human donor with glioblastoma. CDR3s include the opening cysteine and the closing phenylalanine or tryptophan. A D gene is named only where the DNA matches it firmly. Size is omitted from some rows. Given values are once, few, many or a class for expanded clones.

clone_size d_call j_call v_call cdr3_aa cdr3_nt
NA TRBD1 TRBJ2-3 TRBV9 CASSVEAGGPADTQYF TGTGCCAGCAGCGTAGAGGCAGGGGGACCCGCAGATACGCAGTATTTT
once TRBD1 TRBJ1-3 TRBV5-1 CASSLTGVRYGNTIYF TGCGCCAGCAGCTTGACAGGGGTTCGCTACGGAAACACCATATATTTT
once NA TRBJ1-1 TRBV7-9 CASSLVGRGNTEAFF TGTGCCAGCAGCTTAGTGGGCAGGGGGAACACTGAAGCTTTCTTT
NA TRBD1 TRBJ2-5 TRBV4-1 CASSHLTGELEETQYF TGCGCCAGCAGCCATCTGACAGGGGAATTGGAAGAGACCCAGTACTTC
NA NA TRBJ2-3 TRBV13 CASSSGADTQYF TGTGCCAGCAGTTCAGGGGCAGATACGCAGTATTTT
few TRBD2 TRBJ2-7 TRBV5-6 CASSLGTSGGRYEQYF TGTGCCAGCAGCTTAGGGACTAGCGGGGGCCGCTACGAGCAGTACTTC
NA NA TRBJ1-1 TRBV9 CASSVEGGETQISEAFF TGTGCCAGCAGCGTAGAGGGAGGGGAGACGCAAATCTCGGAGGCTTTCTTT
NA NA TRBJ2-3 TRBV7-9 CASSTGTITDTQYF TGTGCCAGCAGCACCGGGACAATCACAGATACGCAGTATTTT
NA TRBD1 TRBJ1-2 TRBV5-1 CASSPGGTGGVDGYTF TGCGCCAGCAGCCCCGGAGGGACAGGGGGCGTTGATGGCTACACCTTC
NA NA TRBJ1-6 TRBV5-1 CASCLGGTLYNSPLHF TGCGCCAGCTGCCTTGGGGGGACGCTCTATAATTCACCCCTCCACTTT
NA TRBD1 TRBJ1-2 TRBV25-1 CASSEYSQDRGYGYTF TGTGCCAGCAGTGAATATTCTCAGGACAGGGGCTATGGCTACACCTTC
NA NA TRBJ2-3 TRBV4-3 CASSQDWPGSTDTQYF TGCGCCAGCAGCCAAGATTGGCCGGGAAGCACAGATACGCAGTATTTT
NA TRBD2 TRBJ2-5 TRBV5-4 CASSSGTSGETQYF TGTGCCAGCAGCTCCGGGACTAGCGGAGAGACCCAGTACTTC
once NA TRBJ1-4 TRBV7-6 CASSFSGGTNEKLFF TGTGCCAGCAGCTTCTCCGGGGGGACTAATGAAAAACTGTTTTTT
NA TRBD1 TRBJ1-1 TRBV4-1 CASSRGQGQNTEAFF TGCGCCAGCAGCCGGGGACAGGGGCAGAACACTGAAGCTTTCTTT
NA TRBD1 TRBJ1-5 TRBV7-9 CASSSGTGRDQPQHF TGTGCCAGCAGCTCGGGGACAGGACGGGATCAGCCCCAGCATTTT
NA TRBD1 TRBJ1-5 TRBV11-3 CASSLPDRVGNQPQHF TGTGCCAGCAGTTTACCGGACAGGGTTGGCAATCAGCCCCAGCATTTT
NA TRBD1 TRBJ2-7 TRBV14 CASSQDAGGYEQYF TGTGCCAGCAGCCAAGATGCAGGGGGCTACGAGCAGTACTTC
NA TRBD1 TRBJ1-5 TRBV4-1 CASSQEGPLDRGNQPQHF TGCGCCAGCAGCCAAGAGGGCCCCTTGGACAGGGGCAATCAGCCCCAGCATTTT
NA TRBD2 TRBJ2-7 TRBV28 CASSSRTSGGWYEQYF TGTGCCAGCAGTTCCAGAACTAGCGGGGGATGGTACGAGCAGTACTTC
NA NA TRBJ2-1 TRBV7-2 CASSLAGLNEQFF TGTGCCAGCAGCTTGGCAGGGTTAAATGAGCAGTTCTTC
once NA TRBJ2-4 TRBV2 CASLADSKNIQYF TGTGCCAGCCTGGCCGACTCCAAAAACATTCAGTACTTC
NA TRBD2 TRBJ2-2 TRBV9 CASSASGGEGTGELFF TGTGCCAGCAGCGCTAGCGGGGGGGAGGGCACCGGGGAGCTGTTTTTT
NA TRBD2 TRBJ2-3 TRBV7-3 CASSLASGEDTQYF TGTGCCAGCAGCTTAGCTAGCGGGGAAGATACGCAGTATTTT
NA NA TRBJ1-4 TRBV20-1 CSASTGDLFF TGCAGTGCTTCGACGGGGGATTTGTTTTTT
NA NA TRBJ2-2 TRBV5-1 CAAGTGYTGELFF TGCGCAGCCGGAACAGGCTACACCGGGGAGCTGTTTTTT
once NA TRBJ1-1 TRBV10-3 CAISESLVRNTEAFF TGTGCCATCAGTGAGTCGTTAGTCCGGAACACTGAAGCTTTCTTT
NA TRBD2 TRBJ2-1 TRBV5-1 CASKPGLADYNEQFF TGCGCCAGCAAACCGGGACTAGCGGACTACAATGAGCAGTTCTTC
NA NA TRBJ1-1 TRBV11-1 CASRKQGNTEAFF TGTGCCAGCAGAAAACAGGGGAACACTGAAGCTTTCTTT
NA TRBD1 TRBJ2-7 TRBV20-1 CSAIQGAEQYF TGCAGTGCTATACAGGGGGCCGAGCAGTACTTC
NA NA TRBJ2-7 TRBV5-6 CASSLGAGIYEQYF TGTGCCAGCAGCTTGGGTGCAGGGATCTACGAGCAGTACTTC
NA TRBD1 TRBJ2-7 TRBV2 CASSARTGGQYF TGTGCCAGCAGCGCCCGGACAGGTGGGCAGTACTTC
few TRBD2 TRBJ2-1 TRBV7-2 CASSLERGRRSSYNEQFF TGTGCCAGCAGCTTAGAGCGGGGGCGTCGGAGCTCCTACAATGAGCAGTTCTTC
NA NA TRBJ1-4 TRBV9 CASSRGEKLFF TGTGCCAGCAGTAGGGGTGAAAAACTGTTTTTT
NA NA TRBJ1-1 TRBV18 CASSPAGDGKTEAFF TGTGCCAGCTCACCAGCAGGGGATGGGAAGACTGAAGCTTTCTTT
NA NA TRBJ2-1 TRBV19 CASRVTGKLGLSNEQFF TGTGCCAGTAGGGTGACAGGTAAACTAGGGCTTTCCAATGAGCAGTTCTTC
NA NA TRBJ1-2 TRBV15 CATSRTRGLYGYTF TGTGCCACCAGCAGAACAAGGGGGTTATATGGCTACACCTTC
NA TRBD2 TRBJ2-1 TRBV18 CASSEDSGGAGEQFF TGTGCCAGCTCAGAGGATAGCGGGGGGGCTGGAGAGCAGTTCTTC
NA TRBD1 TRBJ1-5 TRBV30 CAWSVRDRVNQPQHF TGTGCCTGGAGCGTCCGGGACAGGGTGAATCAGCCCCAGCATTTT
NA TRBD1 TRBJ2-2 TRBV15 CATTLGQEVSGELFF TGTGCCACCACCCTAGGACAGGAAGTATCCGGGGAGCTGTTTTTT
few NA TRBJ1-5 TRBV6-6 CASSSHSNQPQHF TGTGCCAGCAGTTCACATAGCAATCAGCCCCAGCATTTT
many TRBD1 TRBJ2-7 TRBV5-6 CASSLPGTGGPYEQYF TGTGCCAGCAGCTTACCCGGGACAGGGGGGCCCTACGAGCAGTACTTC
NA NA TRBJ2-6 TRBV7-2 CASSRVRVTGANVLTF TGTGCCAGCAGCCGGGTGAGGGTCACTGGGGCCAACGTCCTGACTTTC
NA NA TRBJ1-1 TRBV6-1 CASRNGESTEAFF TGTGCCAGCAGAAACGGGGAGAGCACTGAAGCTTTCTTT
once TRBD2 TRBJ2-3 TRBV11-2 CASSPTFMTGLDTDTQYF TGTGCCAGCAGTCCGACCTTTATGACGGGACTAGATACAGATACGCAGTATTTT
few NA TRBJ1-2 TRBV6-5 CASSTGGARGYTF TGTGCCAGCAGCACGGGGGGGGCTCGTGGCTACACCTTC
NA TRBD1 TRBJ1-6 TRBV2 CASRLTGTVNSPLHF TGTGCCAGCAGACTAACCGGGACAGTGAATTCACCCCTCCACTTT
NA NA TRBJ1-1 TRBV7-2 CASSLTGGGTEAFF TGTGCCAGCAGCTTAACTGGTGGCGGCACTGAAGCTTTCTTT